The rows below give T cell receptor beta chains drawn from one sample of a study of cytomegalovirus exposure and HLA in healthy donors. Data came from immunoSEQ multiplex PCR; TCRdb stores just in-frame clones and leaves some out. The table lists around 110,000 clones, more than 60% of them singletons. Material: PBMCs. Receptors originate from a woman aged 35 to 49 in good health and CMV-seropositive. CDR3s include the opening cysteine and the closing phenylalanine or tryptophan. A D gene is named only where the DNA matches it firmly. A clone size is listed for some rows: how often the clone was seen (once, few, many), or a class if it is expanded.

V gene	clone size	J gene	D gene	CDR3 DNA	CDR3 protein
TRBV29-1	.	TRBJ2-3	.	TGCAGCGTTACCGGGATCACCGGGGATACGCAGTATTTT	CSVTGITGDTQYF
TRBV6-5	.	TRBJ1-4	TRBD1	TGTGCCAGCAGTTACTCGGCGGCAGGGGGAGGAGAAAAACTGTTTTTT	CASSYSAAGGGEKLFF
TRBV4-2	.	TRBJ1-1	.	TGTGCCAGCAGCCAAGTCGAGACAGGGAACACTGAAGCTTTCTTT	CASSQVETGNTEAFF
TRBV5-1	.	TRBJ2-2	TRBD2	TGCGCCAGCAGCTCGACTAGCGTGGGCTCCGGGGAGCTGTTTTTT	CASSSTSVGSGELFF
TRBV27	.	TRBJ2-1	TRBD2	TGTGCCAGCGGCCTGGGACTAGCGGGTAATGAGCAGTTCTTC	CASGLGLAGNEQFF
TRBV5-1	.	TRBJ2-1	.	TGCGCCAGCAGCTTGCGTCCACATGTCTACAATGAGCAGTTCTTC	CASSLRPHVYNEQFF
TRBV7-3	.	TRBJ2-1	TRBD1	TGTGCCAGCAGCTTGGACAGGGGGTCCTACAATGAGCAGTTCTTC	CASSLDRGSYNEQFF
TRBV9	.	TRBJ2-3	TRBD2	TGTGCCAGCAGCGGCCTAGCGGGGGGGGCAGATACGCAGTATTTT	CASSGLAGGADTQYF
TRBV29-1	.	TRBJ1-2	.	TGCAGCGTTGAAGATGGGGGTGGGGGGGGCTACACCTTC	CSVEDGGGGGYTF
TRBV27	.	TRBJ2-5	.	TGTGCCAGCAGTTATCGAGGGGGAGAGACCCAGTACTTC	CASSYRGGETQYF
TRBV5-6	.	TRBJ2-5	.	TGTGCCAGCAGCTTTAGTTACAGGCTAGAGACCCAGTACTTC	CASSFSYRLETQYF
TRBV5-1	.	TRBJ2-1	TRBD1	TGCGCCAGCACCCAGGGGGCTGGTGAGCAGTTCTTC	CASTQGAGEQFF
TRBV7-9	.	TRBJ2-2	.	TGTGCCAGCAGCTTAGGGATAGACTTGGCTACCGGGGAGCTGTTTTTT	CASSLGIDLATGELFF
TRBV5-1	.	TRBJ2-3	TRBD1	TGCGCCAGCAGCCCCGGACAGGGTGTTATTGCAGATACGCAGTATTTT	CASSPGQGVIADTQYF
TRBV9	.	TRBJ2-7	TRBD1	TGTGCCAGCAGCATCCGACAGGGGGCGGCCTACGAGCAGTACTTC	CASSIRQGAAYEQYF
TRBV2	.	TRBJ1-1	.	TGTGCCAGCACGACATCAGGACAGGAAGCTTTCTTT	CASTTSGQEAFF
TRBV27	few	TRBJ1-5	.	TGTGCCAGCAGTTACGGGAGCAATCAGCCCCAGCATTTT	CASSYGSNQPQHF
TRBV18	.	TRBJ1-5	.	TGTGCCAGCTCCCCGGAGGATAGCAATCAGCCCCAGCATTTT	CASSPEDSNQPQHF
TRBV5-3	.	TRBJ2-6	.	TGTGCCAGAAGCGCACATACCACCGGGGAGCTCAGCTTCTCTGGGGCCAACGTCCTGACTTTC	CARSAHTTGELSFSGANVLTF
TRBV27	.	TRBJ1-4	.	TGTGCCAGCAGAAGGGACAATTCTAATGAAAAACTGTTTTTT	CASRRDNSNEKLFF
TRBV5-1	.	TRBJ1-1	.	TGCGCCAGCAGCGAGGGGGTTTCCGCTGGTCACACTGAAGCTTTCTTT	CASSEGVSAGHTEAFF
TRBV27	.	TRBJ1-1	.	TGTGCCAGCAGCCCGGGGACTTCCCCGGAGTGGGGCACTGAAGCTTTCTTT	CASSPGTSPEWGTEAFF